This T cell receptor beta chain is from a study of blood T cell repertoires in COVID-19 (dated by TCRdb to 2020 to 2022). General notes on the study: Samples from collaborators originated in the United States, Italy and Spain and spanned both the acute and convalescent phases of COVID-19. The material from the prospective study consisted of cDNA or gDNA derived from T cells, B-cell-depleted T cells, or PBMCs. HLA class I and class II types, where available, came from metadata supplied by the sample provider rather than from assay-based typing. The sample metadata nearly always contained a de-identified subject ID, COVID-19 status, age in years and sex. Deeply sampled blood TCRbeta repertoires from subjects exposed to, actively infected with, or recovered from COVID-19 were included in the dataset. The repertoires were released in a freely available public database intended as a resource for research on the immune response to SARS-CoV-2. The samples were drawn from the first 160 participants of the ongoing ImmuneRACE study and from under 1,500 subjects provided by 6 global collaborators.

Comment on this clone: The antigen it binds to is not known. Per-base qualities were not stored, and no clone one base away is much larger.

Collaborating institutions collected whole blood in K2EDTA tubes following their own protocols. Collaborator samples were shipped for TCRbeta analysis as frozen whole blood, isolated PBMCs, or DNA extracted from either sample type. The full study reports these points: The quantity of clinical and demographic metadata differed by source and by participant and was supplied without curation.

The CDR3 spans 15 residues, from the cysteine through the phenylalanine. Left in the record is the CDR3 DNA by itself, 45 bases read in frame from the first base. Reading the germline V gene (reference sequence) gives CDR1 GTSNPN and CDR2 SVGIG. Trimmed from V: 4 bases; trimmed from J: 1 base; junction bases lacking a gene match: 7. The immunoSEQ Assay, a bias-controlled multiplex PCR, was used to amplify TCRbeta CDR3 regions from genomic DNA. The paper's data handling went like this. The number of nucleated cells in each sample was estimated from the amplification of reference gene primers within the assay. To quantify the absolute abundance of each unique TCRbeta CDR3 rearrangement, sequence reads were collapsed and filtered. For each sample, productive Simpson clonality was calculated by taking the square root of Simpson's diversity index across productive rearrangements. As stored in TCRdb, this immuneACCESS dataset retains in-frame rearrangements with V and J assigned. A fraction of the clones does not appear; measured against another copy, unresolved V genes explain less than half of the discrepancy, and the remainder lacks a known reason. V and J calls and clone size are copied from that table; D and trimming were computed from the DNA. Counted in this sample were 100,000 to 150,000 clones; around 90% of them appeared once. The ten largest clones add up to nearly 0.9% of the sample.

This clonotype originated in a woman aged 45-65 years with active or convalescent COVID-19. The specimen sequenced was peripheral blood. The V and J segments used are TRBV30 and TRBJ1-3, and TRBD1 matches 7 of the central bases. The CDR3 sequence is CAWNRGIESGNTIYF. The base sequence is TGTGCCTGGAACAGGGGAATAGAGTCTGGAAACACCATATATTTT.